This record looks at one T cell receptor beta chain sequence and its context. The record originates from a study of T cell repertoires in aging, cancer and after chemotherapy. Peripheral blood genomic DNA, not sorted cells or RNA, was the template. The length of the CDR3 is 11 residues. The V end lost 9 bases, the J end lost 3 bases, and 8 bases lay between the germline ends. A mixed TRB-A/B primer pool amplified rearranged TRB by multiplex touch-down PCR. Each CDR3 protein is one row after TCRdb ran MiXCR on the multiplex PCR reads. Among over 2,000 distinct CDR3 sequences, about 30% were seen once, and the ten largest hold around 17%.

Sequencing input: blood. This clonotype was obtained from a human donor with a solid tumor. The rearrangement uses TRBV12-3 or TRBV12-4 and TRBJ1-1, with D perhaps matching TRBD1 (5 bases). The CDR3 region is CASLGDTEAFF. As DNA, the CDR3 is TGTGCCAGTTTAGGGGACACTGAAGCTTTCTTT.